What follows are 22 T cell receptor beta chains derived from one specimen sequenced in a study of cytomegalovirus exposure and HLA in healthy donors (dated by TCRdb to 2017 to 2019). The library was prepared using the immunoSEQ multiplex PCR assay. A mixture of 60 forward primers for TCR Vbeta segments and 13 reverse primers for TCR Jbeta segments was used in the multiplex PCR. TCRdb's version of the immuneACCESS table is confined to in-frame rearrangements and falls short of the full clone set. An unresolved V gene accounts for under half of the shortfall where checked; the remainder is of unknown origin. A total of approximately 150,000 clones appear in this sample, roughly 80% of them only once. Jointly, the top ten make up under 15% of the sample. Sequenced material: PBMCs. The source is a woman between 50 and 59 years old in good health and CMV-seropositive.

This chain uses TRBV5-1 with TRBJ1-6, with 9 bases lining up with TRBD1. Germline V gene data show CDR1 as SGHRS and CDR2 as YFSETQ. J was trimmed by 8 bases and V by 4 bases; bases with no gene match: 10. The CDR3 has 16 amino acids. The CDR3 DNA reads TGCGCCAGCAGCCTGCTACAGGGGGCGCGTGATTCACCCCTCCACTTT. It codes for CASSLLQGARDSPLHF.

DNA for the CDR3: TGCGCCAGCAGCTTGGCAGGGCCCGGTGGCTACACCTTC. It specifies CASSLAGPGGYTF. The rearrangement links TRBV5-1 to TRBJ1-2; TRBD1 is a possible D gene (5 bases). The CDR3 runs to 13 residues. V gave up 0 bases and J gave up 7 bases, with 10 bases separating them. The germline V gene has CDR1 SGHRS and CDR2 YFSETQ.

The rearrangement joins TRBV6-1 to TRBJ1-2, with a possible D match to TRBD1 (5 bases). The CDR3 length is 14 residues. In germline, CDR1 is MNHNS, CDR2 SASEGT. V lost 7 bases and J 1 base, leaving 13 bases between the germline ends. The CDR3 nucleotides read TGTGCCAGCACCCTCGACAGAATTAACTATGGCTACACCTTC. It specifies CASTLDRINYGYTF.

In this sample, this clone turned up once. The CDR3 loop is CASSHPAGSGEVLNEQYF. The CDR3 coding sequence is TGTGCCAGCAGTCATCCCGCGGGTAGCGGGGAAGTTCTTAACGAGCAGTACTTC. The chain links TRBV5-4 to TRBJ2-5; 8 bases agree with TRBD2. The closer fit of TRBJ2-7 to the DNA end suggests the J call may be wrong. Per the germline V gene, CDR1 is SGHNT and CDR2 is YYREEE (reference sequence). The CDR3 is made up of 18 amino acids.

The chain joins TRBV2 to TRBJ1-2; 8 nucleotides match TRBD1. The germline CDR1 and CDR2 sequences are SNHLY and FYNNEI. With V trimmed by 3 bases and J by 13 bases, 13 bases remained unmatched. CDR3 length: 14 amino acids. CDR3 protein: CASSEVGGQVRPTF. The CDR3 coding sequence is TGTGCCAGCAGTGAGGTGGGGGGACAGGTTCGCCCCACCTTC.

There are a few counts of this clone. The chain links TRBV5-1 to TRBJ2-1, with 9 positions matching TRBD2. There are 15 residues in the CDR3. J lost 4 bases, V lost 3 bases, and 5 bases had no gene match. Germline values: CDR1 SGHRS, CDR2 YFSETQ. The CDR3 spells CASSWSAGGYNEQFF. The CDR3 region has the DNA TGCGCCAGCAGCTGGTCAGCGGGGGGTTACAATGAGCAGTTCTTC.

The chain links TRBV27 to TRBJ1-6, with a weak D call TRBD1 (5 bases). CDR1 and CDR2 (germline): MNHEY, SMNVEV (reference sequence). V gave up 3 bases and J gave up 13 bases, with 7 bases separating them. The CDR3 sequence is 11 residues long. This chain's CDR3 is CASSLGGPLHF. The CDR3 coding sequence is TGTGCCAGCAGTTTGGGGGGGCCCCTCCACTTT.

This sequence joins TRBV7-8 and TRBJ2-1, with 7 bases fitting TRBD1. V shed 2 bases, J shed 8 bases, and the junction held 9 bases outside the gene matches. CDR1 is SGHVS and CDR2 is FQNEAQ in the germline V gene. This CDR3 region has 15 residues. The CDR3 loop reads CASSLRGQAGDEQFF. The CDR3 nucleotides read TGTGCCAGCAGCTTACGCGGACAGGCTGGGGATGAGCAGTTCTTC.

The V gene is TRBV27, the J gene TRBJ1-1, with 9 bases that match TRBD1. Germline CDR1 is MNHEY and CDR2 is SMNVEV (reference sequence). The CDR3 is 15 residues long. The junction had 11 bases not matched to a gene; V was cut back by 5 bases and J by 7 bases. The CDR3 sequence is CASSKSGTGRIEAFF. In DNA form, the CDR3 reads TGTGCCAGCAGTAAATCCGGGACAGGGAGGATTGAAGCTTTCTTT.

The CDR3 reads CASSMGPTQHYQPQHF. The CDR3 DNA follows: TGTGCCAGTAGTATGGGCCCGACCCAGCACTATCAGCCCCAGCATTTT. The chain links TRBV19 to TRBJ1-5; D is unresolved. Germline V gene sequence: CDR1 LNHDA, CDR2 SQIVND (reference sequence). The V end was cut by 3 bases, the J end by 5 bases, with 17 bases between. CDR3 length: 16 residues.

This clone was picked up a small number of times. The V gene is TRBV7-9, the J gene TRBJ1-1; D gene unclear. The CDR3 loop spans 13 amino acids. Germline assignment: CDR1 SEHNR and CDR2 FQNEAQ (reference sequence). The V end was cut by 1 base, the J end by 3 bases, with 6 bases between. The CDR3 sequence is CASSLDKYTEAFF. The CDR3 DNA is TGTGCCAGCAGCTTAGACAAGTACACTGAAGCTTTCTTT.

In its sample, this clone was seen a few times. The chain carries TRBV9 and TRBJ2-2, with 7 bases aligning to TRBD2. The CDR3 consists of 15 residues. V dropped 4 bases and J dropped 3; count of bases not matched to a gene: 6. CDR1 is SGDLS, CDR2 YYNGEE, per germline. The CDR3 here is CASSLTSLHTGELFF. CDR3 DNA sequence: TGTGCCAGCAGCTTGACTAGCCTCCACACCGGGGAGCTGTTTTTT.

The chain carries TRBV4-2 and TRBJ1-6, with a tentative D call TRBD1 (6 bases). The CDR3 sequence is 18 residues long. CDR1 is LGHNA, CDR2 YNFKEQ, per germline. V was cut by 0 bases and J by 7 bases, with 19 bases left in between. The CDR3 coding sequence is TGTGCCAGCAGCCAAGATCAGGGGATGGGCCCGAAGAATTCACCCCTCCACTTT. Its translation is CASSQDQGMGPKNSPLHF.

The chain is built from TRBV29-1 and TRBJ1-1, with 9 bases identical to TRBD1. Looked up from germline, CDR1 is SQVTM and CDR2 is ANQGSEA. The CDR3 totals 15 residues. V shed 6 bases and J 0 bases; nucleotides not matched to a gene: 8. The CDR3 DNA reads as TGCAGCGTGATGGACAGGGGCCGGATGAACACTGAAGCTTTCTTT. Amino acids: CSVMDRGRMNTEAFF.

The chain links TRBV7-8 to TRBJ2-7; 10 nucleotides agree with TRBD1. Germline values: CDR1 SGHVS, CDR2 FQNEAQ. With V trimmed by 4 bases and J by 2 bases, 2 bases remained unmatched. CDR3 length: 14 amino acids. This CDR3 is CASSSDRGAYEQYF. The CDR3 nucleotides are TGTGCCAGCAGCTCGGACAGGGGGGCCTACGAGCAGTACTTC.

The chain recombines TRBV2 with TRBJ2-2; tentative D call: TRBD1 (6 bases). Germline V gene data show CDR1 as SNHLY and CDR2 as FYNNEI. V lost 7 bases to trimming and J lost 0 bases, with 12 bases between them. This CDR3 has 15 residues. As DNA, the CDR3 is TGTGCCAGCAATAGGGACACCGCGAACACCGGGGAGCTGTTTTTT. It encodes CASNRDTANTGELFF.

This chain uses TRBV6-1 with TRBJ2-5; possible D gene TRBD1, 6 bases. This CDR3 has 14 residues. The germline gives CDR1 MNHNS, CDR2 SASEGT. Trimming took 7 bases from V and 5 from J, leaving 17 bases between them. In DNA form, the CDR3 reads TGTGCCAGCACCCTGACAGGAGGAGTGGAGACCCAGTACTTC. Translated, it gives CASTLTGGVETQYF.

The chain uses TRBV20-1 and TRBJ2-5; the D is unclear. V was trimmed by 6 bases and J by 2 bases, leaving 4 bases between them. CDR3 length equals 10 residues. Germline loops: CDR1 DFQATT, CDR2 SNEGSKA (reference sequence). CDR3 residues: CSASQETQYF. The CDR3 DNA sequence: TGCAGTGCATCACAAGAGACCCAGTACTTC.

The DNA for the CDR3 is TGCGCCAGCAGGTCGACAGTCACAGATACGCAGTATTTT. Its translation is CASRSTVTDTQYF. V is TRBV5-1 and J is TRBJ2-3; possible D gene TRBD1, 5 bases. The CDR3 spans 13 residues. Germline CDR1 and CDR2: SGHRS and YFSETQ. Trimming stripped 5 bases from V and 2 bases from J, with 9 bases between.

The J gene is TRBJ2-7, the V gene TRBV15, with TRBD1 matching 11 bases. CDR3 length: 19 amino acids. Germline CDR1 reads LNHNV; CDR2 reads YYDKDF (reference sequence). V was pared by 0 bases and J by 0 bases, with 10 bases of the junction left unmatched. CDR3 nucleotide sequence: TGTGCCACCAGCAGAGACTATCCGGGACAGGGGGGGAGCTCCTACGAGCAGTACTTC. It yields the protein CATSRDYPGQGGSSYEQYF.

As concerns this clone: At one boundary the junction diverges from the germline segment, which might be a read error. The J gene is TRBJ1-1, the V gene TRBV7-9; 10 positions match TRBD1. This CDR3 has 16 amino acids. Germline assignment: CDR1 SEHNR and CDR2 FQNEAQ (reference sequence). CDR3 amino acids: CSSSRVFGQGGTEAFF. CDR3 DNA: TGTTCCAGCAGCCGAGTCTTTGGACAGGGGGGCACTGAAGCTTTCTTT. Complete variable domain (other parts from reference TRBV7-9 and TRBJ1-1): DTGVSQNPRHKITKRGQNVTFRCDPISEHNRLYWYRQTLGQGPEFLTYFQNEAQLEKSRLLSDRFSAERPKGSFSTLEIQRTEQGDSAMYLCSSSRVFGQGGTEAFFGQGTRLTVV.

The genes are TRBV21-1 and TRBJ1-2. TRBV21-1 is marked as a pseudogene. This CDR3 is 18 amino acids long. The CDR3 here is CASSKALLREFQDYGYTF. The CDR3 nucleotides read TGTGCCAGCAGCAAAGCGCTTTTGAGGGAATTTCAAGACTATGGCTACACCTTC.